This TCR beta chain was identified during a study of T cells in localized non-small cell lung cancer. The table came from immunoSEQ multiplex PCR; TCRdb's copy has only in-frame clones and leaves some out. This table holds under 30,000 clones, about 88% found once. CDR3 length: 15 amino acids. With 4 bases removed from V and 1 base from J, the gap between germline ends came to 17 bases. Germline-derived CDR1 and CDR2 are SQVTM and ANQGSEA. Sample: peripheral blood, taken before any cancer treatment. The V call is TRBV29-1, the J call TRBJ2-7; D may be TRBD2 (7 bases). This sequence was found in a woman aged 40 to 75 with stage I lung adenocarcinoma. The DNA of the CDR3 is TGCAGCGTTGTTGTAGGGGGGGCGACGTCCTACGAGCAGTACTTC. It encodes CSVVVGGATSYEQYF.